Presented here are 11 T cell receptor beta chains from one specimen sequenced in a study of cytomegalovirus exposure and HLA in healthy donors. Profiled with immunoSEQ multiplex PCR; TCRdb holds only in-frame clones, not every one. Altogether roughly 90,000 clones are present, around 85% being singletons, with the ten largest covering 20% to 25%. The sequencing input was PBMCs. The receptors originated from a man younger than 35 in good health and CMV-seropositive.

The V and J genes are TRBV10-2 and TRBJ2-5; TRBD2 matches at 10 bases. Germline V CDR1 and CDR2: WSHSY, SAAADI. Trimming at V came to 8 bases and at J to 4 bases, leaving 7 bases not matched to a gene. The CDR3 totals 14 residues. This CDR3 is CASESGRAAETQYF. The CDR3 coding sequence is TGCGCCAGCGAGAGCGGGAGGGCCGCAGAGACCCAGTACTTC.

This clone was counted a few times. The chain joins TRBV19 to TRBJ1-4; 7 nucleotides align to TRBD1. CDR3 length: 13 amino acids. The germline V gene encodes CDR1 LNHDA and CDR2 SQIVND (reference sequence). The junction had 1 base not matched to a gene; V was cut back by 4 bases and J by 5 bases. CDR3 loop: CASSTGGNEKLFF. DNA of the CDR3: TGTGCCAGTAGTACAGGGGGGAATGAAAAACTGTTTTTT.

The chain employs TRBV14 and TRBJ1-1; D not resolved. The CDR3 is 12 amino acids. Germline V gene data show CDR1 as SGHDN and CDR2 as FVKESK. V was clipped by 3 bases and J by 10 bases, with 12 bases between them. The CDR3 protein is CASSQVLRRAFF. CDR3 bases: TGTGCCAGCAGCCAGGTATTGAGAAGAGCTTTCTTT. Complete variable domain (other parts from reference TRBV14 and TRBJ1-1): EAGVTQFPSHSVIEKGQTVTLRCDPISGHDNLYWYRRVMGKEIKFLLHFVKESKQDESGMPNNRFLAERTGGTYSTLKVQPAELEDSGVYFCASSQVLRRAFFGQGTRLTVV.

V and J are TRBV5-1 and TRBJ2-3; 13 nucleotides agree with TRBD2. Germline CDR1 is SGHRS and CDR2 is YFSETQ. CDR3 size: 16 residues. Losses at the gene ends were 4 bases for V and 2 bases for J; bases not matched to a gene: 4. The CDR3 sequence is CASSAGLAGNTDTQYF. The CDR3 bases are TGCGCCAGCAGCGCGGGACTAGCGGGGAACACAGATACGCAGTATTTT.

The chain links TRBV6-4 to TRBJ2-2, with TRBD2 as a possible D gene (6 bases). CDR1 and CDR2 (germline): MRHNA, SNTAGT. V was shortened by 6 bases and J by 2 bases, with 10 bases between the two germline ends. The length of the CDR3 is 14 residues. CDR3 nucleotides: TGTGCCAGCAGGACTAGTTTAAACACCGGGGAGCTGTTTTTT. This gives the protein CASRTSLNTGELFF.

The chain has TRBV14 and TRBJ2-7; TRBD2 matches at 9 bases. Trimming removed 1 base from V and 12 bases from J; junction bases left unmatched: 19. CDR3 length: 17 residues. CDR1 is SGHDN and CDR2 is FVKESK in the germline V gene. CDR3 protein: CASSQGNSSGTSSCRYV. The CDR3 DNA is TGTGCCAGCAGCCAAGGTAATTCCTCCGGGACTAGCTCCTGCCGGTACGTC.

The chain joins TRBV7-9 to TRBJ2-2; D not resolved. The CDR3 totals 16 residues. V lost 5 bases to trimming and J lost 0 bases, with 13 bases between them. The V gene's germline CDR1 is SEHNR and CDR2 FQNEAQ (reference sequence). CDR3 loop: CASSPTPWPNTGELFF. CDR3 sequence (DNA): TGTGCCAGCAGCCCCACCCCCTGGCCGAACACCGGGGAGCTGTTTTTT.

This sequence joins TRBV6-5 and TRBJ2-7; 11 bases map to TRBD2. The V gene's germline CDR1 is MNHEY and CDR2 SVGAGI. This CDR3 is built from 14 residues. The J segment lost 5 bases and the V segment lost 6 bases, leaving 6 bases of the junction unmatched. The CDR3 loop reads CASRALAGVHEQYF. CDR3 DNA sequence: TGTGCCAGCAGAGCACTAGCGGGAGTCCACGAGCAGTACTTC.

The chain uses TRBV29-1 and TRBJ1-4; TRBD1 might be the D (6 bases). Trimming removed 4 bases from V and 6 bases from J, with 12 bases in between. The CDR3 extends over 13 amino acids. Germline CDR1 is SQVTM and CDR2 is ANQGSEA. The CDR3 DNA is TGCAGCGTTGCGCAGGGGTTAGATGAAAAACTGTTTTTT. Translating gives CSVAQGLDEKLFF.

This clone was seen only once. CDR3 nucleotide sequence: TGTGCCAGCAGTCAGGAGGGGTTCTATGGCTACACCTTC. It yields the protein CASSQEGFYGYTF. The chain uses TRBV27 and TRBJ1-2; maybe TRBD1 (5 bases). V lost 5 bases, J lost 4 bases, and 11 bases lay in between. The CDR3 is 13 amino acids. The germline V gene encodes CDR1 MNHEY and CDR2 SMNVEV (reference sequence).

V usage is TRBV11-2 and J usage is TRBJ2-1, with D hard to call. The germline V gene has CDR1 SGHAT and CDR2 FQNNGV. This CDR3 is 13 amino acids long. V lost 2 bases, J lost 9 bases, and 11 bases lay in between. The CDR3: CASSLSSLSEQFF. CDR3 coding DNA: TGTGCCAGCAGCTTAAGCTCCTTGAGTGAGCAGTTCTTC.